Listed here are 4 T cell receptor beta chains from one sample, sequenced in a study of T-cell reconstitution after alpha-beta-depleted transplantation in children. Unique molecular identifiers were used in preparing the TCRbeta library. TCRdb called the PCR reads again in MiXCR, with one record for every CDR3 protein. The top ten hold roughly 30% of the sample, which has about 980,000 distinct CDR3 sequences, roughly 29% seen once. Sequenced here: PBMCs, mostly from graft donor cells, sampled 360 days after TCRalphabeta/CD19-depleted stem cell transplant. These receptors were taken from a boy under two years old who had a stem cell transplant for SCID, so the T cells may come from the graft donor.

The CDR3: CSACGGALFYEQFF. In nucleotides, the CDR3 is TGCAGTGCTTGCGGGGGGGCCTTATTCTATGAGCAGTTCTTC. The chain employs TRBV20-1 and TRBJ2-1; 9 bases map to TRBD2. J was trimmed by 8 bases and V by 5 bases; bases with no gene match: 10. Germline V gene sequence: CDR1 DFQATT, CDR2 SNEGSKA (reference sequence). The length of the CDR3 is 14 residues.

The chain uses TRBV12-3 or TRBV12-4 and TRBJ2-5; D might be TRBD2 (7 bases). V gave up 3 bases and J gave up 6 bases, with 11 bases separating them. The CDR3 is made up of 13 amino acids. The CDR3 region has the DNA TGTGCCAGCAGTTTCGGGGGGCCCAAGACCCAGTACTTC. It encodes CASSFGGPKTQYF.

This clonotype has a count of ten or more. This chain's CDR3 is CSASPTGNPYEQYF. CDR3 nucleotide sequence: TGCAGTGCTAGTCCGACAGGGAACCCCTACGAGCAGTACTTC. The J gene is TRBJ2-7, the V gene TRBV20-1; 7 bases line up with TRBD1. There are 14 residues in the CDR3. Germline assignment: CDR1 DFQATT and CDR2 SNEGSKA (reference sequence). V lost 3 bases and J lost 2; bases outside the gene matches: 7.

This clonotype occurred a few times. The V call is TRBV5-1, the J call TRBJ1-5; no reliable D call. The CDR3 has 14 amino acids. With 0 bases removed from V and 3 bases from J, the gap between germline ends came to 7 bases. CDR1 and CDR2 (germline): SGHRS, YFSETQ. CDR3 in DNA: TGCGCCAGCAGCTTGGACGGTAACAATCAGCCCCAGCATTTT. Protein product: CASSLDGNNQPQHF.